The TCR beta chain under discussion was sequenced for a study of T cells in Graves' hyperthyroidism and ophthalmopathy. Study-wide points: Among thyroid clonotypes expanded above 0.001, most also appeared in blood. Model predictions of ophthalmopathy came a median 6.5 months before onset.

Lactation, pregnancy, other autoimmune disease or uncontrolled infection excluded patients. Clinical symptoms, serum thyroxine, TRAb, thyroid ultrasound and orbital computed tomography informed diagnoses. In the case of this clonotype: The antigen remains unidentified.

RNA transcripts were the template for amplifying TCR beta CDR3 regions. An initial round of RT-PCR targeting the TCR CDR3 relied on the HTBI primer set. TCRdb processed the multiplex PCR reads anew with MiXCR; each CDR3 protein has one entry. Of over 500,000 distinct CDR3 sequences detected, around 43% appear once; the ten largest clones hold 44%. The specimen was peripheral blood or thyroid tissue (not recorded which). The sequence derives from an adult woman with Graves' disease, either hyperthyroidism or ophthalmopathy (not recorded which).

As DNA, the CDR3 is TGTGCCACCAGCAGAGAGAGGAAGGGATACGAGCAGTACTTC. Residues: CATSRERKGYEQYF. The chain combines TRBV15 with TRBJ2-7; D not certain. Germline V gives CDR1 LNHNV, CDR2 YYDKDF (reference sequence). The CDR3 extends over 14 amino acids. The ends were cut back, 0 bases at V and 4 bases at J, with 10 bases in the middle.